A selection of T cell receptor beta chains follows, all from one sample in a study of OX40 agonist ivuxolimab in advanced cancers. Data came from immunoSEQ multiplex PCR; TCRdb stores just in-frame clones and leaves some out. The repertoire holds over 150,000 clones, with 85% to 95% as singletons. The starting material was CD4+ or CD8+ T cells sorted from blood, obtained in a trial of the OX40 agonist ivuxolimab. These receptors originate from an adult with an advanced solid tumor such as melanoma, head and neck, liver or kidney cancer. Each CDR3 is given with its conserved first and last residue. Fields, in order: D gene, clone size, V gene, J gene, CDR3 DNA, CDR3 protein. D genes are given only for firm matches. Size tells how often a clone was seen (once, few, many) or the class of an expanded clone, and some rows leave it out.

d_call: NA
clone_size: NA
v_call: TRBV27
j_call: TRBJ2-2
cdr3_nt: TGTGCCAGCAAGGGGGTTCTTACACACGGGGAGCTGTTTTTT
cdr3_aa: CASKGVLTHGELFF

d_call: NA
clone_size: once
v_call: TRBV28
j_call: TRBJ1-1
cdr3_nt: TGTGCCATCGGGGGGGGGAACACTGAAGCTTTCTTT
cdr3_aa: CAIGGGNTEAFF

d_call: TRBD2
clone_size: few
v_call: TRBV18
j_call: TRBJ2-7
cdr3_nt: TGTGCCAGCTCACCCGGCTCGGGACTAGCGGAGCTATACGAGCAGTACTTC
cdr3_aa: CASSPGSGLAELYEQYF

d_call: NA
clone_size: NA
v_call: TRBV7-7
j_call: TRBJ1-3
cdr3_nt: TGTGCTAGCAGCGCCCTGGGTACTGGAAACACCATATATTTT
cdr3_aa: CASSALGTGNTIYF

d_call: NA
clone_size: NA
v_call: TRBV25-1
j_call: TRBJ2-7
cdr3_nt: TGTGCCAGCAGTGAACCTGGGACGGTTGCCTACGAGCAGTACTTC
cdr3_aa: CASSEPGTVAYEQYF

d_call: NA
clone_size: NA
v_call: TRBV28
j_call: TRBJ2-7
cdr3_nt: TGTGCCAGCAGTTGGGACTTCAGGCATTACTCCTACGAGCAGTACTTC
cdr3_aa: CASSWDFRHYSYEQYF

d_call: TRBD1
clone_size: NA
v_call: TRBV7-3
j_call: TRBJ2-1
cdr3_nt: TGTGCCAGCAGCCCCCCCGGGACAGCCTACAATGAGCAGTTCTTC
cdr3_aa: CASSPPGTAYNEQFF

d_call: NA
clone_size: NA
v_call: TRBV5-6
j_call: TRBJ2-2
cdr3_nt: TGTGCCAGCAGCTGGGGCAGGGAGACCGGGGAGCTGTTTTTT
cdr3_aa: CASSWGRETGELFF

d_call: TRBD1
clone_size: NA
v_call: TRBV10-3
j_call: TRBJ1-1
cdr3_nt: TGTGCCATCAGTGAAGGGGGCGCGGGGAACACTGAAGCTTTCTTT
cdr3_aa: CAISEGGAGNTEAFF

d_call: TRBD2
clone_size: NA
v_call: TRBV5-4
j_call: TRBJ2-1
cdr3_nt: TGTGCCAGCAGCTTGGCGGGAGGGGGGGGTCCCTACAATGAGCAGTTCTTC
cdr3_aa: CASSLAGGGGPYNEQFF

d_call: NA
clone_size: NA
v_call: TRBV5-1
j_call: TRBJ2-6
cdr3_nt: TGCGCCAGCAGCTTACAGGGCTCTGGGGCCAACGTCCTGACTTTC
cdr3_aa: CASSLQGSGANVLTF

d_call: TRBD1
clone_size: NA
v_call: TRBV7-2
j_call: TRBJ1-1
cdr3_nt: TGTGCCAGCAGCATCAACAGGGGAGGATCCACTGAAGCTTTCTTT
cdr3_aa: CASSINRGGSTEAFF